The 3 T cell receptor beta chains below come from one sample, sequenced in a study of T cells in Graves' hyperthyroidism and ophthalmopathy. RNA transcripts provided the source from which TCR beta CDR3 regions were amplified. HTBI primers were used for first-round RT-PCR of the TCR CDR3. In TCRdb, the multiplex PCR reads were re-called with MiXCR into one record per CDR3 protein. This table has hundreds of thousands of distinct CDR3 sequences, roughly 15% appearing once. The specimen sequenced was blood. The receptors shown here come from a woman in her 30s with Graves' hyperthyroidism.

The gene calls are TRBV5-4 and TRBJ2-1; the D gene is possibly TRBD1 (6 bases). The V end lost 0 bases, the J end lost 13 bases, and 11 bases lay between the germline ends. Germline CDR1 reads SGHNT; CDR2 reads YYREEE (reference sequence). The CDR3 length is 12 residues. This chain's CDR3 is CASSLETGRQFF. In DNA form, the CDR3 reads TGTGCCAGCAGCTTGGAGACAGGTAGACAGTTCTTC.

In its sample, this clonotype was seen many times. This chain links TRBV5-1 with TRBJ1-1; TRBD1 is a possible D gene (5 bases). The V gene's germline CDR1 is SGHRS and CDR2 YFSETQ. This CDR3 is 12 amino acids long. Trimming pared 4 bases from V and 4 bases from J, leaving 8 bases between. This CDR3 is CASSDTGTEAFF. In DNA form, the CDR3 reads TGCGCCAGCAGCGATACAGGCACTGAAGCTTTCTTT. Based on the CDR3 plus reference TRBV5-1 and TRBJ1-1, the full variable domain is KAGVTQTPRYLIKTRGQQVTLSCSPISGHRSVSWYQQTPGQGLQFLFEYFSETQRNKGNFPGRFSGRQFSNSRSEMNVSTLELGDSALYLCASSDTGTEAFFGQGTRLTVV.

This clonotype was counted at least ten times. The chain links TRBV20-1 to TRBJ2-7, with 9 bases fitting TRBD1. The CDR3 length is 14 residues. Germline V gene data show CDR1 as DFQATT and CDR2 as SNEGSKA (reference sequence). J gave up 5 bases and V 7 bases, and 12 bases lay outside the gene matches. The CDR3 protein is CSERSGTGSDEQYF. The DNA for the CDR3 is TGCAGTGAAAGATCCGGGACAGGGTCCGACGAGCAGTACTTC.